This T cell receptor beta chain was retrieved from a study of immune evolution from preneoplasia to lung adenocarcinoma. Study results and caveats: Normal lung had highest clonality; later lesions appeared denser, more diverse. Top clone frequencies peaked in normal lung, apparently declining through invasive adenocarcinoma.

Histologic diagnosis was independently verified by two lung pathologists. After pathologic assessment, macro-dissection selected premalignant or tumor cells for extraction. Some clones are missing from TCRdb's copy, which holds only in-frame ones; the method was immunoSEQ multiplex PCR. The table lists around 3,500 clones, roughly three quarters of them singletons. As to this clone: No antigen is known for it.

The V gene lost 5 bases and the J gene lost 0 bases, with 11 bases spanning the gap. The germline gives CDR1 SSHAT, CDR2 FNYEAQ (reference sequence). The CDR3 covers 15 residues. The V call is TRBV7-7, the J call TRBJ2-1, with D perhaps TRBD2 (5 bases). This sequence was found in a person between 65 and 80 years old with lung adenocarcinoma. Sequencing was done on a sample of FFPE atypical adenomatous hyperplasia tissue from the lung. Subset in this sample: atypical adenomatous hyperplasia (AAH), lung preneoplasia. CDR3 DNA sequence: TGTGCCAGCAGCCCGGAGGTCGGCTCCTACAATGAGCAGTTCTTC. It encodes CASSPEVGSYNEQFF. Together with reference TRBV7-7 and TRBJ2-1, the CDR3 gives the full variable domain: GAGVSQSPRYKVTKRGQDVTLRCDPISSHATLYWYQQALGQGPEFLTYFNYEAQPDKSGLPSDRFSAERPEGSISTLTIQRTEQRDSAMYRCASSPEVGSYNEQFFGPGTRLTVL.